The clone carrying this T cell receptor (beta chain) was seen only a few times. Its antigen is currently unknown. At one boundary the junction diverges from the germline segment, which might be a read error. This specimen comes from a study of cytomegalovirus exposure and HLA in healthy donors. Study findings and constraints: In a later analysis, a genetic analysis reported fewer productive-TCR N-insertions in an Asian-associated ancestry cluster than the cohort average. Among the CMV-associated chains, a few were confirmed in vitro as specific for CMV antigens.

The primer mix had 60 Vbeta and 13 Jbeta primers. Libraries were prepared by immunoSEQ multiplex PCR; TCRdb keeps only in-frame clonotypes and omits some of them. Counted here are some 76,000 clones, about 76% occurring once; the ten biggest clones make up around 10%. Germline V gives CDR1 SEHNR, CDR2 FQNEAQ (reference sequence). The CDR3 is made up of 16 amino acids. This receptor was obtained from a male donor in good health and CMV-seropositive. The chain joins TRBV7-9 to TRBJ1-2; D ambiguous. Specimen: PBMCs. The CDR3 DNA follows: TGTTCCAGCAGCTTCGGCTCCCCTACAGACCTCTATGGCTACACCTTC. Its translation: CSSSFGSPTDLYGYTF.